One sample yielded the 14 T cell receptor beta chains listed below, sequenced in a study of neurological immune-mediated disorders. Each CDR3 protein is one row after TCRdb ran MiXCR on the 5' RACE reads. The sample gives about 90,000 distinct CDR3 sequences, over 10% of which show up once; around 5.3% is in the top ten. The sample's time point: longitudinal time-point 2. Source material: PBMCs. These receptor sequences come from a female donor with HTLV-1-associated myelopathy (HAM/TSP).

This clonotype was picked up many times. The chain uses TRBV7-9 and TRBJ2-1, with D possibly being TRBD2 (8 bases). The CDR3 has 18 residues. The germline V and J ends were trimmed by 6 bases and 1 base, with 22 bases remaining between them. Per germline, CDR1 SEHNR and CDR2 FQNEAQ (reference sequence). Here the CDR3 reads CASSMAGGRTGSYNEQFF. As DNA, the CDR3 is TGTGCCAGCAGTATGGCGGGGGGTAGGACAGGATCCTACAATGAGCAGTTCTTC.

On this clonotype itself: This may be a read error: a much more frequent sequence differs by one nucleotide. The chain employs TRBV7-2 and TRBJ2-2, with a weak D call TRBD2 (5 bases). The CDR3 loop spans 14 amino acids. Germline V gene lookup returns CDR1 SGHTA and CDR2 FQGNSA. V was clipped by 5 bases and J by 4 bases, with 11 bases between them. The CDR3 DNA follows: TGTGCCAGCAGCCCGGGGAGCACCACCGGGGAGCTGTTTTTT. Encoded protein: CASSPGSTTGELFF. Combining the CDR3 with reference TRBV7-2 and TRBJ2-2 gives the whole variable domain GAGVSQSPSNKVTEKGKDVELRCDPISGHTALYWYRQSLGQGLEFLIYFQGNSAPDKSGLPSDRFSAERTGGSVSTLTIQRTQQEDSAVYLCASSPGSTTGELFFGEGSRLTVL.

The sample holds many counts of this clonotype. The CDR3 reads CASRFELSYGYTF. The CDR3 coding sequence is TGTGCCAGCAGGTTCGAGCTGTCCTATGGCTACACCTTC. The chain carries TRBV6-5 and TRBJ1-2; no clear D. V lost 6 bases, J lost 4 bases, and 12 bases lay in between. CDR3 length: 13 amino acids. Germline V gene sequence: CDR1 MNHEY, CDR2 SVGAGI.

This clonotype occurred many times. This chain connects TRBV10-2 to TRBJ2-2, with D perhaps matching TRBD2 (5 bases). The ends were cut back, 4 bases at V and 0 bases at J, with 12 bases in the middle. The germline V gene encodes CDR1 WSHSY and CDR2 SAAADI. This CDR3 has 16 amino acids. CDR3 DNA sequence: TGCGCCAGCAGTGTTTTGCGACTAACGAACACCGGGGAGCTGTTTTTT. It is translated as CASSVLRLTNTGELFF.

The genes are TRBV5-1 and TRBJ2-7, with 9 positions matching TRBD1. Germline CDR1 is SGHRS and CDR2 is YFSETQ. This CDR3 region has 17 residues. Losses at the gene ends were 0 bases for V and 4 bases for J; bases not matched to a gene: 11. The CDR3 DNA reads as TGCGCCAGCAGCTTGGGCCCCCTGGGACAGGGCAATTACGAGCAGTACTTC. It is translated as CASSLGPLGQGNYEQYF.

The table lists this clonotype with many counts. The V and J genes are TRBV9 and TRBJ2-7; D ambiguous. CDR3 length equals 14 residues. The germline V and J ends were trimmed by 4 bases and 4 bases, with 15 bases remaining between them. Germline V gene data show CDR1 as SGDLS and CDR2 as YYNGEE. The CDR3 DNA sequence: TGTGCCAGCAGCCCACAGTCATACCAATACGAGCAGTACTTC. Translating it yields CASSPQSYQYEQYF.

In this sample, this clonotype turned up many times. The chain has TRBV4-1 and TRBJ2-1, with TRBD2 identical over 8 bases. V lost 0 bases and J lost 6; bases outside the gene matches: 10. This CDR3 is 17 amino acids long. The germline CDR1 and CDR2 sequences are MGHRA and YSYEKL. This CDR3 is CASSQEWGTRRTNEQFF. In nucleotides, the CDR3 is TGCGCCAGCAGCCAAGAGTGGGGGACTAGACGTACCAATGAGCAGTTCTTC.

The genes are TRBV5-1 and TRBJ1-1; no clear D gene. This CDR3 has 15 residues. Germline values: CDR1 SGHRS, CDR2 YFSETQ. V lost 4 bases, J lost 2 bases, and 15 bases lay in between. CDR3 sequence: CASSLTPGSNTEAFF. The DNA for the CDR3 is TGCGCCAGCAGCCTTACCCCAGGAAGCAACACTGAAGCTTTCTTT.

This clonotype has a count of ten or more. The chain carries TRBV7-2 and TRBJ2-1; 12 bases are a match to TRBD2. Germline V gene sequence: CDR1 SGHTA, CDR2 FQGNSA. The CDR3 is made up of 16 amino acids. V shed 2 bases, J shed 6 bases, and the junction held 5 bases outside the gene matches. CDR3 coding DNA: TGTGCCAGCAGCTTACGAACTAGCGGGGGGTCCAATGAGCAGTTCTTC. Residues: CASSLRTSGGSNEQFF.

Many counts were recorded for this clonotype. The chain employs TRBV12-5 and TRBJ2-5; a possible D gene is TRBD1 (6 bases). Germline V gene lookup returns CDR1 LGHNT and CDR2 FRNRAP. This CDR3 has 15 residues. Trimming pared 0 bases from V and 4 bases from J, leaving 12 bases between. CDR3 sequence (DNA): TGTGCTAGTGGTTTGGTACGGGCAGGGGCAGAGACCCAGTACTTC. It translates to CASGLVRAGAETQYF.

This clonotype occurred many times. V is TRBV9 and J is TRBJ2-1; 13 bases fit TRBD2. Trimming took 4 bases from V and 8 from J; bases not matched to a gene: 6. Germline assignment: CDR1 SGDLS and CDR2 YYNGEE. CDR3 size: 15 residues. CDR3 sequence reads: CASSPGGTSGDEQFF. The CDR3 bases are TGTGCCAGCAGCCCAGGGGGGACTAGCGGGGATGAGCAGTTCTTC.

Ten or more counts support this clonotype. This rearrangement joins TRBV5-1 to TRBJ2-3; TRBD2 aligns across 8 bases. Germline trimming cut 3 bases from V and 3 bases from J; bases unmatched to any gene: 3. The CDR3 consists of 14 residues. The germline gives CDR1 SGHRS, CDR2 YFSETQ. CDR3 residues: CASSSGLETDTQYF. CDR3 sequence (DNA): TGCGCCAGCAGCTCGGGACTAGAGACAGATACGCAGTATTTT.

About this clonotype: Possible read error: a much larger clone is one base away. This rearrangement joins TRBV7-9 to TRBJ2-3, with 7 nucleotides matching TRBD2. Per the germline V gene, CDR1 is SEHNR and CDR2 is FQNEAQ (reference sequence). CDR3 length: 14 residues. The CDR3, as DNA: TGTGCCAGCAGATTAGACGGGGGGACGGGTACGCAGTATTTT. This codes for CASRLDGGTGTQYF.

The chain employs TRBV5-1 and TRBJ2-1; D might be TRBD1 (5 bases). Between the trimmed V and J ends, which lost 4 bases and 0 bases, there was a span of 14 bases. Germline CDR1 and CDR2: SGHRS and YFSETQ. The CDR3 runs to 16 residues. DNA of the CDR3: TGCGCCAGCAGCCCAGGGAACTCTCGCTCCTACAATGAGCAGTTCTTC. Residues: CASSPGNSRSYNEQFF.